These T cell receptor beta chains were read from a single sample in a study of OX40 agonist ivuxolimab in advanced cancers. Clones were read by immunoSEQ multiplex PCR, and TCRdb kept only the in-frame ones, dropping some. The sample holds under 75,000 clones, about 89% seen once. Material: CD4+ or CD8+ T cells sorted from blood, obtained in a trial of the OX40 agonist ivuxolimab. These receptors all stem from an adult with an advanced solid tumor such as melanoma, head and neck, liver or kidney cancer. Each CDR3 is given with its conserved first and last residue. D genes are given only for firm matches. The size of a clone is reported for some rows only, either as once, few or many, or as a class for expanded clones.

-,TRBV4-1,-,TRBJ1-1,CASSHRAGNTEAFF,TGCGCCAGCAGCCACAGGGCGGGGAACACTGAAGCTTTCTTT
TRBD2,TRBV5-1,-,TRBJ2-7,CASSWGLAGPYEQYF,TGCGCCAGCAGCTGGGGACTAGCGGGACCCTACGAGCAGTACTTC
TRBD1,TRBV7-2,-,TRBJ2-5,CASSSDRGLVETQYF,TGTGCCAGCAGCTCGGACAGGGGGCTAGTGGAGACCCAGTACTTC
-,TRBV7-2,-,TRBJ1-6,CASSFNWNNSPLHF,TGTGCCAGCAGCTTTAACTGGAATAATTCACCCCTCCACTTT
-,TRBV5-1,-,TRBJ2-1,CASSFSGQPNNEQFF,TGCGCCAGCAGCTTTTCAGGACAGCCTAACAATGAGCAGTTCTTC
-,TRBV2,few,TRBJ1-2,CASSATVNYGYTF,TGTGCCAGCAGTGCGACAGTAAACTATGGCTACACCTTC
-,TRBV21-1,-,TRBJ2-1,CASSKMARQGYSNEQFF,TGTGCCAGCAGCAAGATGGCTAGACAGGGGTACAGCAATGAGCAGTTCTTC
-,TRBV9,-,TRBJ1-2,CASSPRAGNVIYGYTF,TGTGCTAGCAGCCCAAGGGCAGGGAACGTTATCTATGGCTACACCTTC
-,TRBV6-5,-,TRBJ1-1,CASSYGRNTEAFF,TGTGCCAGCAGTTACGGCAGGAACACTGAAGCTTTCTTT
-,TRBV29-1,-,TRBJ1-3,CSVGPTDAIYF,TGCAGCGTTGGTCCCACCGACGCCATATATTTT
-,TRBV7-9,-,TRBJ1-5,CASSFPDQPQHF,TGTGCCAGCAGCTTTCCGGATCAGCCCCAGCATTTT
-,TRBV27,-,TRBJ1-2,CASSARIFRQTARFNYGYTF,TGTGCCAGCAGCGCTAGGATCTTCCGACAGACCGCCCGTTTTAACTATGGCTACACCTTC
TRBD1,TRBV2,-,TRBJ1-5,CASSGDRGRNQPQHF,TGTGCCAGCAGTGGGGACAGGGGAAGAAATCAGCCCCAGCATTTT
-,TRBV30,few,TRBJ1-5,CAWSGGVGDQPQHF,TGTGCCTGGAGTGGGGGCGTGGGCGATCAGCCCCAGCATTTT
-,TRBV30,-,TRBJ1-6,CAWSNNSPLHF,TGTGCCTGGAGTAATAATTCACCCCTCCACTTT
TRBD1,TRBV2,medium-sized,TRBJ2-2,CASGTGGRSGELFF,TGTGCCAGCGGGACAGGGGGAAGGTCCGGGGAGCTGTTTTTT
-,TRBV5-4,-,TRBJ2-3,CASHFTSSSTDTQYF,TGTGCCAGCCACTTCACTAGTTCTAGCACAGATACGCAGTATTTT
-,TRBV7-9,-,TRBJ2-5,CASSPYSSGYQETQYF,TGTGCCAGCAGCCCATACTCATCGGGTTACCAAGAGACCCAGTACTTC
TRBD1,TRBV5-5,-,TRBJ1-5,CASSRMTGGYQPQHF,TGTGCCAGCAGCAGGATGACAGGGGGCTATCAGCCCCAGCATTTT
-,TRBV15,-,TRBJ2-1,CATSTERRAGYNEQFF,TGTGCCACCAGCACCGAGCGGAGGGCCGGGTACAATGAGCAGTTCTTC
TRBD1,TRBV5-1,-,TRBJ1-3,CASSLGQGNTIYF,TGCGCCAGCAGCCTCGGACAGGGTAACACCATATATTTT
-,TRBV19,once,TRBJ1-4,CASNFGHLLGEKLFF,TGTGCCAGTAATTTCGGACATTTATTGGGGGAAAAACTGTTTTTT
TRBD1,TRBV5-1,once,TRBJ1-2,CASSLTGGGLGDYGYTF,TGCGCCAGCAGCTTAACAGGGGGAGGTTTGGGCGATTATGGCTACACCTTC
TRBD1,TRBV6-1,-,TRBJ1-2,CASSADRVGSYGYTF,TGTGCCAGCAGTGCGGACAGGGTGGGGAGCTATGGCTACACCTTC
-,TRBV30,-,TRBJ2-1,CAWSRDNEQFF,TGTGCCTGGTCACGGGATAATGAGCAGTTCTTC
TRBD2,TRBV4-1,-,TRBJ2-6,CASSPGLAGGPTGANVLTF,TGCGCCAGTAGCCCGGGACTAGCGGGAGGGCCGACTGGGGCCAACGTCCTGACTTTC
TRBD2,TRBV10-3,-,TRBJ2-4,CATSAAGVKNIQYF,TGTGCCACCTCCGCCGCGGGGGTCAAAAACATTCAGTACTTC
-,TRBV6-5,-,TRBJ1-2,CASSWLGQGSGGYTF,TGTGCCAGCAGTTGGTTAGGGCAGGGGAGTGGGGGCTACACCTTC
-,TRBV7-8,-,TRBJ2-2,CASSIHVENTGELFF,TGTGCCAGCAGCATCCATGTCGAGAACACCGGGGAGCTGTTTTTT
-,TRBV29-1,-,TRBJ2-5,CSVECSDQETQYF,TGCAGCGTTGAATGTAGTGACCAAGAGACCCAGTACTTC
TRBD1,TRBV28,-,TRBJ2-4,CASSLRPPGTGSLLAKNIQYF,TGTGCCAGCAGCTTACGGCCCCCCGGGACAGGATCTTTGTTAGCCAAAAACATTCAGTACTTC
-,TRBV6-5,-,TRBJ1-2,CASSSQGYGYTF,TGTGCCAGCAGTTCACAGGGCTATGGCTACACCTTC
TRBD2,TRBV5-1,-,TRBJ2-6,CASSLSSASGGATGANVLTF,TGCGCCAGCAGCTTGAGTTCTGCGAGCGGGGGGGCCACTGGGGCCAACGTCCTGACTTTC
-,TRBV4-1,-,TRBJ1-6,CASSQETSNYNSPLHF,TGCGCCAGCAGCCAAGAGACCAGTAACTATAATTCACCCCTCCACTTT
TRBD1,TRBV7-8,-,TRBJ1-1,CASSLWATGGGVDTEAFF,TGTGCCAGCAGCTTATGGGCGACAGGGGGCGGAGTAGACACTGAAGCTTTCTTT
-,TRBV9,-,TRBJ2-7,CASSPRPGSYEQYF,TGTGCCAGCAGCCCCCGACCCGGGAGCTACGAGCAGTACTTC
TRBD2,TRBV2,-,TRBJ2-1,CASSEEGNSGGNEQFF,TGTGCCAGCAGTGAAGAGGGGAATAGCGGGGGGAATGAGCAGTTCTTC
-,TRBV27,-,TRBJ1-1,CASSMRGNTEAFF,TGTGCCAGCAGCATGAGGGGGAACACTGAAGCTTTCTTT
TRBD2,TRBV6-5,-,TRBJ2-7,CASSYRGRTSVYEQYF,TGTGCCAGCAGTTACAGGGGGCGGACTAGCGTCTACGAGCAGTACTTC
-,TRBV6-6,-,TRBJ2-5,CASTLQGSSWETQYF,TGTGCCAGCACTCTACAGGGATCGTCATGGGAGACCCAGTACTTC
TRBD1,TRBV7-7,-,TRBJ2-7,CASSLGPGQGYEQYF,TGTGCTAGCAGCTTAGGGCCAGGACAGGGGTACGAGCAGTACTTC
TRBD1,TRBV4-3,-,TRBJ1-4,CASSLGQGEANEKLFF,TGCGCCAGCAGCCTAGGACAGGGAGAAGCTAATGAAAAACTGTTTTTT
-,TRBV10-2,-,TRBJ1-1,CASSERVGGGNTEAFF,TGCGCCAGCAGTGAGAGGGTAGGGGGGGGGAACACTGAAGCTTTCTTT
-,TRBV19,-,TRBJ1-6,CASSTRNLGSPLHF,TGTGCCAGTAGTACGAGAAATTTAGGTTCACCCCTCCACTTT
TRBD2,TRBV18,-,TRBJ2-5,CASSLWTSGIQETQYF,TGTGCCAGCTCACTGTGGACTAGCGGGATACAAGAGACCCAGTACTTC
-,TRBV6-4,-,TRBJ1-5,CASSKGDGQPQHF,TGTGCCAGCAGTAAAGGGGACGGTCAGCCCCAGCATTTT
-,TRBV18,-,TRBJ2-3,CASSPGVNTDTQYF,TGTGCCAGCTCACCAGGGGTTAATACAGATACGCAGTATTTT
TRBD2,TRBV30,once,TRBJ2-1,CAWSPLAGWNEQFF,TGTGCCTGGAGCCCCCTAGCGGGATGGAATGAGCAGTTCTTC
-,TRBV6-1,-,TRBJ2-5,CASLEVRKQETQYF,TGTGCCAGCTTAGAGGTACGGAAACAAGAGACCCAGTACTTC
TRBD2,TRBV4-1,once,TRBJ2-6,CASSQGLVSGANVLTF,TGCGCCAGCAGCCAGGGACTAGTGTCTGGGGCCAACGTCCTGACTTTC
-,TRBV19,-,TRBJ1-5,CASSKDGYSNQPQHF,TGTGCCAGTAGCAAGGACGGATATAGCAATCAGCCCCAGCATTTT
-,TRBV11-2,-,TRBJ2-2,CASSPSGGGTGKLFF,TGTGCCAGCAGCCCTTCTGGGGGAGGAACCGGGAAGCTGTTTTTT
-,TRBV29-1,-,TRBJ2-1,CSIRGFLGEQFF,TGCAGCATCAGGGGTTTTTTGGGTGAGCAGTTCTTC
-,TRBV12-5,-,TRBJ1-5,CASGLGSNQPQHF,TGTGCTAGTGGTTTGGGTAGCAATCAGCCCCAGCATTTT
-,TRBV5-8,-,TRBJ2-7,CASTTEGAGKYEQYF,TGTGCCAGCACCACCGAAGGGGCAGGGAAATACGAGCAGTACTTC
-,TRBV4-3,-,TRBJ2-3,CASSRNSHLRTDTQYF,TGCGCCAGCAGCCGTAATAGCCATCTCCGCACAGATACGCAGTATTTT
TRBD2,TRBV9,-,TRBJ2-5,CASSDEAGGQETQYF,TGTGCCAGCAGCGACGAAGCGGGAGGCCAAGAGACCCAGTACTTC